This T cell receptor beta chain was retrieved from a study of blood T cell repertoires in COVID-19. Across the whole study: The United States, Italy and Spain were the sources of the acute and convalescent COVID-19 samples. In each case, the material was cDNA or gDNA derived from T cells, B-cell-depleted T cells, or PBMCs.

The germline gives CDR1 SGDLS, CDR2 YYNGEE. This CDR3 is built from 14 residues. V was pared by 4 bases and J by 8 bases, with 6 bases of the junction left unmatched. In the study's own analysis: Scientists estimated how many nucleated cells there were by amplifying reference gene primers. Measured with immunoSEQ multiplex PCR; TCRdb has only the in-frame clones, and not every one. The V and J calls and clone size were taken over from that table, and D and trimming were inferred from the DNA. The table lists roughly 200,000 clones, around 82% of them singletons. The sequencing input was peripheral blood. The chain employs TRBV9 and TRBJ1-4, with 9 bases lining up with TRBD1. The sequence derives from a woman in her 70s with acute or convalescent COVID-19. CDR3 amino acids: CASSPGQGREKLFF. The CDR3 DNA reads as TGTGCCAGCAGCCCGGGACAGGGTAGGGAAAAACTGTTTTTT.